Here is one T cell receptor (beta chain) with its context. Which antigen it targets is not known. No much larger clone is present one base from it, and per-base qualities are unavailable. This sample is part of a study of cytomegalovirus exposure and HLA in healthy donors (dated by TCRdb to about 2017). About the full investigation: According to a later analysis, one platform produced both the roughly 130 validation repertoires and the roughly 650 repertoires of the first cohort. The aim of the study was to test whether cataloging public T cell receptors could identify signatures of past pathogen exposure. In addition to the first cohort of around 670 subjects, a separate validation cohort of some 120 different subjects was used. To predict cytomegalovirus infection status, the study brought together high-throughput TCR immunosequencing, statistical association of individual TCRs with disease status, and machine learning. Study-level results and caveats: Across donors, most TCR sequences were observed very rarely, whereas some public TCRs were present in many individuals. The study gave a list of 150 to 200 TCR beta chains associated with cytomegalovirus. A few of the identified cytomegalovirus-associated TCR beta chains were confirmed in vitro to be specific for cytomegalovirus antigens. In a later analysis, TCRs clustered in the first cohort were found to also tend to co-occur in the approximately 120 validation repertoires, with 85% to 95% of cluster scores above 0. In both the original and validation cohorts, the classifier was reported to diagnose cytomegalovirus status with high specificity and sensitivity. It was suggested by the authors that the approach could potentially be generalized to other disease states and immunological phenotypes. A later analysis lacked HLA typing for the validation cohort, so it scored co-occurrence in that cohort across all 110 or so repertoires.

From a lookup of the germline V gene, CDR1 and CDR2 are SNHLY and FYNNEI. V gives up 2 bases and J gives up 4 bases, and the segment between their germline ends measures 14 bases. Including cysteine and phenylalanine, the CDR3 has 15 amino acids. Only CDR3 DNA is held: 45 bases, read in frame from base 1. The donors belonged to the validation cohort of roughly 120 subjects, which was separate from the 666-subject first cohort. The method was the immunoSEQ multiplex PCR assay. The original pipeline was this. A statistical classification framework was built to diagnose cytomegalovirus status from the catalog of TCR beta chain sequences. Not all clones reach the TCRdb copy of this immuneACCESS table, which keeps in-frame sequences only. Checked studies attribute under half of the gap to unresolved V genes and leave the rest unexplained. V and J calls plus clone size are reproduced from that table; the DNA served to infer D and trimming. For this sample the table gives some 150,000 clones, of which 80% to 90% were detected only once. 4.5% of the sample is held by the ten biggest clonotypes.

This clonotype was sampled from a young man in good health and CMV-seropositive. Recombination connected TRBV2 to TRBJ1-2; TRBD1 is a possible D gene, resting on 5 matching bases. Sample: PBMCs. The CDR3 protein sequence reads: CASSELGGGIYGYTF. The DNA is TGTGCCAGCAGTGAATTAGGCGGGGGGATCTATGGCTACACCTTC.